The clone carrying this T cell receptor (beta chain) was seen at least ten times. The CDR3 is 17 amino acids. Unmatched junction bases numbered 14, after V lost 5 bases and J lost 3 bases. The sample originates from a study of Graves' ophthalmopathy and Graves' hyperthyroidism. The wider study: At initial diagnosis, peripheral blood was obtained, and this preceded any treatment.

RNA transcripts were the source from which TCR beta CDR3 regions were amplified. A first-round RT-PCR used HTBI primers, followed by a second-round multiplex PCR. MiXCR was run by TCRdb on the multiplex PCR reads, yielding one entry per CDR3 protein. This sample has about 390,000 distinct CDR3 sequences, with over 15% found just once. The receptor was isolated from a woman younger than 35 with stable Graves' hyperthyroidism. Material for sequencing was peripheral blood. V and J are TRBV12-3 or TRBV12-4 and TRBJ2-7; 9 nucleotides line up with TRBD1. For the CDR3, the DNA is TGTGCCAGCAGTGACAAACGGGACAGGGAAGTTGGCTACGAGCAGTACTTC. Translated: CASSDKRDREVGYEQYF.